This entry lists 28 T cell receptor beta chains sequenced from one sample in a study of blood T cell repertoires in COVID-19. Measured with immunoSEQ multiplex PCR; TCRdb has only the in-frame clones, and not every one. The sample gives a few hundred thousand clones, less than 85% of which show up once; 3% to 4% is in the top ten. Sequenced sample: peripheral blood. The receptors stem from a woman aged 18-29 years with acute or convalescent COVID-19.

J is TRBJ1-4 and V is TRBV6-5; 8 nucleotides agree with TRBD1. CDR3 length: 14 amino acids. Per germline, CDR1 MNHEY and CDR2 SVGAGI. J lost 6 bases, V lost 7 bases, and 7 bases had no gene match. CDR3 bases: TGTGCCAGCACTAAAGGACAGGGCTATGAAAAACTGTTTTTT. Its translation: CASTKGQGYEKLFF.

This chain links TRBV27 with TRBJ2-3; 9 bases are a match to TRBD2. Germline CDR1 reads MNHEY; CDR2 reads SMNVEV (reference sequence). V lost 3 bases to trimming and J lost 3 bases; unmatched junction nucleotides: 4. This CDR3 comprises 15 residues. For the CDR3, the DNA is TGTGCCAGCAGTTTCCTAGCGGGAACGACAGATACGCAGTATTTT. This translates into CASSFLAGTTDTQYF.

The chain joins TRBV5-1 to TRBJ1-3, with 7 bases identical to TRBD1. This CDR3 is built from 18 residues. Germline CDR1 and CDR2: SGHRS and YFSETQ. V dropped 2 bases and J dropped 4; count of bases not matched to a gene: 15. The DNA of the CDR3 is TGCGCCAGCAGCTTCGGACAGGTCCTTAATTCGGCGGGAAACACCATATATTTT. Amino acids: CASSFGQVLNSAGNTIYF.

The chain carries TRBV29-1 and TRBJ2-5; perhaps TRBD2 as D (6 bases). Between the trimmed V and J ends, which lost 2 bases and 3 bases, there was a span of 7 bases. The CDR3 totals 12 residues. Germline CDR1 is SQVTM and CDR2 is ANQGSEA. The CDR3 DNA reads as TGCAGCGTTGAATGGGGGGAAGAGACCCAGTACTTC. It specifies CSVEWGEETQYF.

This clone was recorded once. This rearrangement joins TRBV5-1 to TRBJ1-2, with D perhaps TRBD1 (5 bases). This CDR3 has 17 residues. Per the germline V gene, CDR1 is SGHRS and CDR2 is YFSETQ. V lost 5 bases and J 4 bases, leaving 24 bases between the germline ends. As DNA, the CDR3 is TGCGCCAGCAGAGACGACCACACAGGCTTTAAGGGCTATGGCTACACCTTC. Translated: CASRDDHTGFKGYGYTF.

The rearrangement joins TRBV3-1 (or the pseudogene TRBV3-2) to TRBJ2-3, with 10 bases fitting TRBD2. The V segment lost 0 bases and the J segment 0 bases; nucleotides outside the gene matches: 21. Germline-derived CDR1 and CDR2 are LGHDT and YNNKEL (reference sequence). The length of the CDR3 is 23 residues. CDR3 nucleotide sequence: TGTGCCAGCAGCCAAGATCCCCCTAGGGGAACAGCGGGGGGGATCGCTAGCACAGATACGCAGTATTTT. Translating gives CASSQDPPRGTAGGIASTDTQYF.

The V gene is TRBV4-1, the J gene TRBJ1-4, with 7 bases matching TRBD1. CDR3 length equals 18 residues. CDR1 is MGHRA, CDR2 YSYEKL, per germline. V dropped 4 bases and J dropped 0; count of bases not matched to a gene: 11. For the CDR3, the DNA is TGCGCCAGCAGCCTTGGGACAGCTGGTTTACCAACTAATGAAAAACTGTTTTTT. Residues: CASSLGTAGLPTNEKLFF.

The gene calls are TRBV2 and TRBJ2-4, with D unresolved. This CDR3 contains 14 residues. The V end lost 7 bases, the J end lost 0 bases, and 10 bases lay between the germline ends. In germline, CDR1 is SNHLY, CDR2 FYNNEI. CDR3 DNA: TGTGCCAGCACCGAGAACTTAGCCAAAAACATTCAGTACTTC. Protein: CASTENLAKNIQYF.

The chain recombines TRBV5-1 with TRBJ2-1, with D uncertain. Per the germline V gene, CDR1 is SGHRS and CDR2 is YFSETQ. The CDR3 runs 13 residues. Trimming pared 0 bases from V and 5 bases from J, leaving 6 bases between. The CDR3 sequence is CASSLVPNNEQFF. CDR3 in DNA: TGCGCCAGCAGCTTGGTCCCTAACAATGAGCAGTTCTTC.

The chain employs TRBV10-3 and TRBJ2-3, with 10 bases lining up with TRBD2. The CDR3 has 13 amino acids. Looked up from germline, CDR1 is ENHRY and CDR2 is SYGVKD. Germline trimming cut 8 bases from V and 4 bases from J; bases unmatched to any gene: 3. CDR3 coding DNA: TGTGCCATCGGACTAGCGGTAGCAGATACGCAGTATTTT. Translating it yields CAIGLAVADTQYF.

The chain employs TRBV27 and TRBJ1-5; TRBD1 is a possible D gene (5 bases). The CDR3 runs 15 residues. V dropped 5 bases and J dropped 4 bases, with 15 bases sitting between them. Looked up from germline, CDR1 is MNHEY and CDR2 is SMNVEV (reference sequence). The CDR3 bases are TGTGCCAGCAGTCCCCGATGGGGCCCAAATCAGCCCCAGCATTTT. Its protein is CASSPRWGPNQPQHF.

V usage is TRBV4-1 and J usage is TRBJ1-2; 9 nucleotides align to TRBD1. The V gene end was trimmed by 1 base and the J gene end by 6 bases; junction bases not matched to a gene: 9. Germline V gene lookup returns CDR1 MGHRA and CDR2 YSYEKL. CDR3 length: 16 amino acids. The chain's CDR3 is CASSQGPQQGAHGYTF. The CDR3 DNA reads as TGCGCCAGCAGCCAAGGACCCCAACAGGGGGCCCATGGCTACACCTTC.

The CDR3 sequence: CASTPTGQGVYEQYF. CDR3 coding DNA: TGTGCCAGCACTCCGACCGGACAGGGGGTCTACGAGCAGTACTTC. The chain is built from TRBV27 and TRBJ2-7; 10 positions agree with TRBD1. Trimming at V came to 7 bases and at J to 3 bases, leaving 9 bases not matched to a gene. Germline V gene sequence: CDR1 MNHEY, CDR2 SMNVEV (reference sequence). The CDR3 consists of 15 residues.

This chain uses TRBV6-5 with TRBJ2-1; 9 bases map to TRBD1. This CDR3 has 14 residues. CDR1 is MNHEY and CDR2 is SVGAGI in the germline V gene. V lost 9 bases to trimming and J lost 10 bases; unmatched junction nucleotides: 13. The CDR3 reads CASKPGQGRSEQFF. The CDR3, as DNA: TGTGCCAGTAAACCGGGACAGGGTCGTAGCGAGCAGTTCTTC.

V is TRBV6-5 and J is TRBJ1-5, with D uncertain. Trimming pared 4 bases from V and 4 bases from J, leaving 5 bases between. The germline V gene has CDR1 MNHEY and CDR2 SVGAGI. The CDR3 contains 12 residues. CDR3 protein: CASSSRNQPQHF. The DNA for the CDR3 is TGTGCCAGCAGTTCCAGGAATCAGCCCCAGCATTTT.

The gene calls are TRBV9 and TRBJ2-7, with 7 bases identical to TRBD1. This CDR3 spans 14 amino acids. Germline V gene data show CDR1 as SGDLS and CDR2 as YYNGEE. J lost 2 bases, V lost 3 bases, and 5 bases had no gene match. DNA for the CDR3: TGTGCCAGCAGCGGAGACAGGGCCCCCTACGAGCAGTACTTC. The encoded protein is CASSGDRAPYEQYF.

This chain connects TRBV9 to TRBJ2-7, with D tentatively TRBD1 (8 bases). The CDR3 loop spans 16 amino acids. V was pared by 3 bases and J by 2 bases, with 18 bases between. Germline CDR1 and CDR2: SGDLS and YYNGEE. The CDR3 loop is CASSGGQGLNPYEQYF. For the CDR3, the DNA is TGTGCCAGCAGCGGAGGACAGGGACTAAATCCCTACGAGCAGTACTTC.

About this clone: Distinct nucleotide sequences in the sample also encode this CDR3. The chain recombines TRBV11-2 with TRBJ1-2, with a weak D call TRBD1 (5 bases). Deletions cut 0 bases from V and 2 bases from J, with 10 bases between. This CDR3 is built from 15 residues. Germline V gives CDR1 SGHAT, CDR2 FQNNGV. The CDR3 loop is CASSLDYGGNYGYTF. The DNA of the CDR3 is TGTGCCAGCAGCTTAGATTACGGGGGGAACTATGGCTACACCTTC.

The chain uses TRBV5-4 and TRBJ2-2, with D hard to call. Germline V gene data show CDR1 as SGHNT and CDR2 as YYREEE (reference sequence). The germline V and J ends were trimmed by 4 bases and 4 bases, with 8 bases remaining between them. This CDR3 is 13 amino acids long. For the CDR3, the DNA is TGTGCCAGCAGCGAAACTGGCACCGGGGAGCTGTTTTTT. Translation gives CASSETGTGELFF.

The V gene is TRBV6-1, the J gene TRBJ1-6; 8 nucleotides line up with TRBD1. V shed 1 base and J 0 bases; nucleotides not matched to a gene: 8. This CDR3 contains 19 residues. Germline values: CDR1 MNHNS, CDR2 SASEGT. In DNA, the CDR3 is TGTGCCAGCAGTGAAGGGACAGGGCCCGTATACTCCTATAATTCACCCCTCCACTTT. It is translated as CASSEGTGPVYSYNSPLHF.

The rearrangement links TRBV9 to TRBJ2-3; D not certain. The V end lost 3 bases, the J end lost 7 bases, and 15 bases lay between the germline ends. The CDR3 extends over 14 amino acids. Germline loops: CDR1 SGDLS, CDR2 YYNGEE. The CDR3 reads CASSGQSGLNTQYF. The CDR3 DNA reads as TGTGCCAGCAGCGGACAATCCGGTTTGAATACGCAGTATTTT. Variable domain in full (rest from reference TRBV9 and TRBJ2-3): DSGVTQTPKHLITATGQRVTLRCSPRSGDLSVYWYQQSLDQGLQFLIQYYNGEERAKGNILERFSAQQFPDLHSELNLSSLELGDSALYFCASSGQSGLNTQYFGPGTRLTVL.

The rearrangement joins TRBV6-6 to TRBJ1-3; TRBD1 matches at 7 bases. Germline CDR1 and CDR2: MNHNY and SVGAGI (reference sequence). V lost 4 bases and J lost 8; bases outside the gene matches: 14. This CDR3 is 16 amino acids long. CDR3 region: CASSSRTKDRIDTIYF. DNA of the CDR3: TGTGCCAGCAGTTCTAGGACCAAGGACAGGATCGACACCATATATTTT.

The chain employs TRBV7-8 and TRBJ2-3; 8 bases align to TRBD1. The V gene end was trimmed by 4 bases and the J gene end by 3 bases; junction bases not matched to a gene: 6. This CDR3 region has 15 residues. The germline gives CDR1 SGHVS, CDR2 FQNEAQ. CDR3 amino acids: CASSSDRVLTDTQYF. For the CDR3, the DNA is TGTGCCAGCAGCTCGGACAGGGTTCTGACAGATACGCAGTATTTT.

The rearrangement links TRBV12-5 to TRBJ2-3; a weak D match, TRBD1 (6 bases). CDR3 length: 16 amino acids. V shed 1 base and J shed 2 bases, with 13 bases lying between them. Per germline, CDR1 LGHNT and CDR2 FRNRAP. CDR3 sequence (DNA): TGTGCTAGTGGTTTGGCCCCGGGACATTACACAGATACGCAGTATTTT. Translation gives CASGLAPGHYTDTQYF.

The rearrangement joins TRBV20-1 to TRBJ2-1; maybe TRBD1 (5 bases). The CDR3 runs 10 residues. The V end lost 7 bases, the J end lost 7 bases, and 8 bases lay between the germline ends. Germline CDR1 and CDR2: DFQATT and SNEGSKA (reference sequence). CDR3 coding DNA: TGCAGTGTTAAGGGGAATGAGCAGTTCTTC. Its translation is CSVKGNEQFF.

In DNA form, the CDR3 reads TGTGCCAGCAGTGGTAGACAGAGCTCCTATAATTCACCCCTCCACTTT. Protein product: CASSGRQSSYNSPLHF. This rearrangement joins TRBV2 to TRBJ1-6; D possibly corresponds to TRBD1 (5 bases). The V gene lost 4 bases and the J gene lost 0 bases, with 10 bases spanning the gap. The CDR3 covers 16 residues. Germline lookup yields CDR1 SNHLY and CDR2 FYNNEI.

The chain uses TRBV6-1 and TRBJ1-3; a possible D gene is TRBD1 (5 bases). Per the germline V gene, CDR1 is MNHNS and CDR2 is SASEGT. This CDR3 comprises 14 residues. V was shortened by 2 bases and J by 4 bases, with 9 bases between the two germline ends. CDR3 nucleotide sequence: TGTGCCAGCAGTGAAATAGGGGTGGGAAACACCATATATTTT. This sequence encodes CASSEIGVGNTIYF.

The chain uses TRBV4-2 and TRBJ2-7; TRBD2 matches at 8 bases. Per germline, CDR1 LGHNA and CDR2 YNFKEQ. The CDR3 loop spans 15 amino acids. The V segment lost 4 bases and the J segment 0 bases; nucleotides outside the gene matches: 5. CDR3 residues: CASSPRSGDSYEQYF. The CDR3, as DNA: TGTGCCAGCAGCCCCCGTAGCGGGGACTCCTACGAGCAGTACTTC.